The rows below give T cell receptor beta chains drawn from one sample of a study of human CD8 memory T cell subsets. TCRdb reworked the 5' RACE reads into one entry per CDR3 protein, no DNA. Here the sample table reports 5,500 to 8,500 distinct CDR3 sequences. The sample consisted of CD8+ stem-like memory T cells (TSCM and TCM) sorted from PBMCs. Receptors were obtained from a human donor in good health. Both conserved end residues are part of each CDR3. Rows give clone size only sometimes, using once, few, many, or a class for an expanded clone.

>.|TRBV6-1|TRBJ1-1
CASSEAEAQQAFF
>.|TRBV9|TRBJ1-1
CASSLQGRGTEAFF
>.|TRBV7-2|TRBJ2-3
CASSLTPGQGTDTQYF
>.|TRBV5-1|TRBJ1-1
CASSLARGTTEAFF
>.|TRBV29-1|TRBJ2-7
CSVTDRVYEQYF
>.|TRBV29-1|TRBJ2-2
CSVEKDEAGNTGELFF
>.|TRBV30|TRBJ1-1
CAWSVATNTEAFF
>.|TRBV28|TRBJ1-5
CASSQWEGGSNQPQHF
>.|TRBV7-9|TRBJ1-1
CASSFEWVGTEAFF
>medium-sized|TRBV28|TRBJ1-5
CASSGLGTNQPQHF
>.|TRBV6-6|TRBJ2-2
CASSYAVRTGELFF
>.|TRBV12-3/TRBV12-4|TRBJ2-7
CASSPRYEQYF
>medium-sized|TRBV7-8|TRBJ2-1
CASSPSSSGTYNEQFF
>.|TRBV28|TRBJ2-7
CASSLYPGASYEQYF
>.|TRBV30|TRBJ2-1
CAWSPPTRNEQFF
>.|TRBV9|TRBJ2-1
CASSPRGSGIGGNEQFF
>.|TRBV10-2|TRBJ2-2
CASSSIAGTNTGELFF
>.|TRBV30|TRBJ1-2
CAWSQDRRYGYTF
>.|TRBV4-3|TRBJ1-1
CASSQSGDGEAFF
>.|TRBV20-1|TRBJ2-3
CSASPAVTSADTQYF
>.|TRBV12-3/TRBV12-4|TRBJ1-1
CASSFGGIDTEAFF
>.|TRBV10-3|TRBJ2-1
CAISPLGPVEGEASYNEQFF
>.|TRBV2|TRBJ2-5
CASSGLAGVRETQYF
>.|TRBV6-2/TRBV6-3|TRBJ1-5
CASVVAGGEPQHF
>medium-sized|TRBV7-9|TRBJ1-1
CASSLGPTEAFF
>.|TRBV2|TRBJ2-5
CASSEASVTSGGETQYF
>.|TRBV30|TRBJ1-5
CAWSPGNSNQPQHF
>.|TRBV20-1|TRBJ2-5
CSARSGGAEETQYF
>.|TRBV6-4|TRBJ2-1
CASSLRPNNEQFF
>medium-sized|TRBV21-1|TRBJ2-2
CASSKGTKTNTGELFF
>.|TRBV7-9|TRBJ2-1
CASSPTSGTIFFDNEQFF
>.|TRBV28|TRBJ2-7
CASSITGGTYEQYF
>.|TRBV7-6|TRBJ2-7
CASSSQRAGSEQYF
>.|TRBV4-2|TRBJ2-3
CASSPGEATDTQYF
>.|TRBV20-1|TRBJ2-7
CSARELAGSYEQYF
>.|TRBV6-2/TRBV6-3|TRBJ2-3
CASSYSHADTQYF
>.|TRBV4-1|TRBJ2-3
CASSPEPSGSTDTQYF